This T cell receptor beta chain was captured in a study of blood T cell repertoires in COVID-19. V lost 1 base, J lost 7 bases, and 8 bases lay in between. This CDR3 comprises 12 residues. Germline loops: CDR1 SGHRS, CDR2 YFSETQ. Original handling: Amplifying reference gene primers gave estimates of nucleated cell counts. Repertoires were generated with immunoSEQ multiplex PCR, while TCRdb's copy carries only in-frame clones and drops some. Clone size and V and J calls were adopted from that table, with D and trimming inferred from the DNA. The data hold about 29,000 clones, with 80% to 90% observed a single time. While infection was still active, Seattle patients were enrolled and then followed longitudinally.

Sequenced input: peripheral blood. This sequence joins TRBV5-1 and TRBJ1-2; D call uncertain. This receptor was taken from a woman older than 75 with COVID-19, enrolled during active disease. The CDR3 protein is CASSLPGFGYTF. Written as DNA, the CDR3 is TGCGCCAGCAGCTTGCCCGGGTTTGGCTACACCTTC. Drawing the rest from reference TRBV5-1 and TRBJ1-2, the complete variable domain is KAGVTQTPRYLIKTRGQQVTLSCSPISGHRSVSWYQQTPGQGLQFLFEYFSETQRNKGNFPGRFSGRQFSNSRSEMNVSTLELGDSALYLCASSLPGFGYTFGSGTRLTVV.